This T cell receptor beta chain was identified in a study of OX40 agonist ivuxolimab in advanced cancers. Findings and limits, study-wide: Averaging showed that CD8+ T cells had more expanded clones than CD4+ did. The antigen specificity of the peripheral T cells (those that were expanded) was not determined.

Sequencing used immunoSEQ multiplex PCR; TCRdb keeps in-frame clones, though not all of them. The sample yields roughly 54,000 clones, more than 85% seen once. This clone was seen only once. Antigen: not known. The CDR3 runs 15 residues. Germline V lookup: CDR1 SGHRS, CDR2 YFSETQ. V was pared by 0 bases and J by 4 bases, with 8 bases between. The material sequenced was CD4+ or CD8+ T cells sorted from blood, taken in a trial of the OX40 agonist ivuxolimab. The TCR originated in an adult with an advanced solid tumor such as melanoma, head and neck, liver or kidney cancer. The chain links TRBV5-1 to TRBJ2-6; D possibly corresponds to TRBD2 (6 bases). CDR3 in DNA: TGCGCCAGCAGCTTGGCCGGGAGAGGGGCCAACGTCCTGACTTTC. This codes for CASSLAGRGANVLTF.